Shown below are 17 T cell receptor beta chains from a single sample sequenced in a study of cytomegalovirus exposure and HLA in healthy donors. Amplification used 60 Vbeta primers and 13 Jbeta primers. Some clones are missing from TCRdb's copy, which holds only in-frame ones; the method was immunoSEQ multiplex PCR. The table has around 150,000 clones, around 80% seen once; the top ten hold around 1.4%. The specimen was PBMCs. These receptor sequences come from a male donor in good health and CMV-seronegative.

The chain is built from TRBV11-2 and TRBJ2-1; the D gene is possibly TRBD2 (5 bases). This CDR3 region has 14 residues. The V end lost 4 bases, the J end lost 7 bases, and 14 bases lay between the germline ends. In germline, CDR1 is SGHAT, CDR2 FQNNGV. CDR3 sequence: CASSSVRGGNEQFF. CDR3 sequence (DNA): TGTGCCAGCAGCTCAGTCCGGGGTGGGAATGAGCAGTTCTTC.

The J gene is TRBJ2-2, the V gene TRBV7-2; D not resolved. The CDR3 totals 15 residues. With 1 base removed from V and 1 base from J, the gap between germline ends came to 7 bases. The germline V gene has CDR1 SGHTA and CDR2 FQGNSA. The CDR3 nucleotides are TGTGCCAGCAGCTTAGGAGCGCGGAACACCGGGGAGCTGTTTTTT. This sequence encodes CASSLGARNTGELFF.

CDR3 protein: CASSNGQGNTEAFF. The CDR3 region has the DNA TGTGCCAGCTCAAATGGACAGGGAAACACTGAAGCTTTCTTT. The chain couples TRBV18 to TRBJ1-1; 8 bases fit TRBD1. The length of the CDR3 is 14 residues. Germline V gene sequence: CDR1 KGHSH, CDR2 LQKENI. V lost 5 bases to trimming and J lost 2 bases; unmatched junction nucleotides: 4.

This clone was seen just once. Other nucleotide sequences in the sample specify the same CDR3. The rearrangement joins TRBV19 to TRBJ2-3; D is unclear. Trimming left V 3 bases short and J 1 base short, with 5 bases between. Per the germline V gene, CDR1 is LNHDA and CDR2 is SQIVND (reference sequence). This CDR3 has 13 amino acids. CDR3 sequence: CASSIQGTDTQYF. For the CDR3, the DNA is TGTGCCAGTAGTATTCAGGGCACAGATACGCAGTATTTT.

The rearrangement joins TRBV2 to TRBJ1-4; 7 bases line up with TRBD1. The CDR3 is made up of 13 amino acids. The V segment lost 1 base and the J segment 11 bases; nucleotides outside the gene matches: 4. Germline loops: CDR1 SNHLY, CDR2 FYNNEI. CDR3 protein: CASSEVDRVKLFF. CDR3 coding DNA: TGTGCCAGCAGTGAAGTCGACAGGGTTAAACTGTTTTTT.

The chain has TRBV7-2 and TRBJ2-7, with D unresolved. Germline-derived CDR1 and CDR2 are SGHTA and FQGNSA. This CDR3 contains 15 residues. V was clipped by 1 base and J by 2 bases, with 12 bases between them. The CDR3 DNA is TGTGCCAGCAGCTTAGTATCGGTATTAGCCTACGAGCAGTACTTC. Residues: CASSLVSVLAYEQYF.

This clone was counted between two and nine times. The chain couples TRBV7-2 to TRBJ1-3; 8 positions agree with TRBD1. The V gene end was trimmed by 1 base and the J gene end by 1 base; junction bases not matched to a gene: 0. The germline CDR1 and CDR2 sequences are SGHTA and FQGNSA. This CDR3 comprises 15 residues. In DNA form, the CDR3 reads TGTGCCAGCAGCTTAGGGACAGGGTCTGGAAACACCATATATTTT. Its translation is CASSLGTGSGNTIYF.

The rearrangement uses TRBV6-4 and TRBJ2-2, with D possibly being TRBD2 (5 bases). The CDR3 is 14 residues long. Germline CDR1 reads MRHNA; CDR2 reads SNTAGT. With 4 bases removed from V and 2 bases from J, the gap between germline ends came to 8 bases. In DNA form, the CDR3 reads TGTGCCAGCAGTGGACTACCAAACACCGGGGAGCTGTTTTTT. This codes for CASSGLPNTGELFF.

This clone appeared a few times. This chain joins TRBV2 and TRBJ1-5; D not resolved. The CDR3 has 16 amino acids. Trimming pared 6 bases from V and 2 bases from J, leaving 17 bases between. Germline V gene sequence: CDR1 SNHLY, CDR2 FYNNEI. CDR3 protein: CASSPQRAAGNQPQHF. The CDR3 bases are TGTGCCAGCAGCCCCCAGAGGGCCGCCGGCAATCAGCCCCAGCATTTT. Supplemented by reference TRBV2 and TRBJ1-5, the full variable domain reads EPEVTQTPSHQVTQMGQEVILRCVPISNHLYFYWYRQILGQKVEFLVSFYNNEISEKSEIFDDQFSVERPDGSNFTLKIRSTKLEDSAMYFCASSPQRAAGNQPQHFGDGTRLSIL.

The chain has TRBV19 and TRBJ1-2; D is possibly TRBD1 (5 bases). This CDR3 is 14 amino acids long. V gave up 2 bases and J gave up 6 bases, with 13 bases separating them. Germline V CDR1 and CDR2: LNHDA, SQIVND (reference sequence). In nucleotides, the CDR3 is TGTGCCAGTAGTATAAGGACACATACTAATGGCTACACCTTC. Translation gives CASSIRTHTNGYTF.

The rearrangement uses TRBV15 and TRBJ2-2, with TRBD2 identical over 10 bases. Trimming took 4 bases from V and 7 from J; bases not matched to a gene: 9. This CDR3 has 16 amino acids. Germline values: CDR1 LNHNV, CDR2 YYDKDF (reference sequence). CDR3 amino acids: CATSKGLAEVGGELFF. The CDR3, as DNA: TGTGCCACCAGCAAAGGACTAGCGGAGGTCGGCGGGGAGCTGTTTTTT. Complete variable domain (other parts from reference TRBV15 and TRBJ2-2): DAMVIQNPRYQVTQFGKPVTLSCSQTLNHNVMYWYQQKSSQAPKLLFHYYDKDFNNEADTPDNFQSRRPNTSFCFLDIRSPGLGDTAMYLCATSKGLAEVGGELFFGEGSRLTVL.

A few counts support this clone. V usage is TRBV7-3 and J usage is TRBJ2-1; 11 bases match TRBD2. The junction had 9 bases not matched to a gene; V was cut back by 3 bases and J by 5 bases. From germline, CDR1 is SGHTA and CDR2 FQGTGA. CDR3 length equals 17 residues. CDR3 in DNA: TGTGCCAGCAGCTTTTATACCCGGGGACTAGCGGACAATGAGCAGTTCTTC. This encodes CASSFYTRGLADNEQFF.

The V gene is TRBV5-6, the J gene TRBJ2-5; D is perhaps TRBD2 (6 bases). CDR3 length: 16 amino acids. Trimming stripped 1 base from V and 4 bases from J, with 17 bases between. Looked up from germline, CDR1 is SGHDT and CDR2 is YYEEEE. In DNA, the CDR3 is TGTGCCAGCAGCTTGAATGGGGCGGGGTTGGGAGAGACCCAGTACTTC. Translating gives CASSLNGAGLGETQYF.

Written as DNA, the CDR3 is TGTGCCAGCAGCCAAGGTCTGCAGGGGGCCTACACCGGGGAGCTGTTTTTT. It specifies CASSQGLQGAYTGELFF. This chain joins TRBV4-2 and TRBJ2-2; 8 bases match TRBD1. The CDR3 sequence is 17 residues long. Trimming removed 1 base from V and 3 bases from J; junction bases left unmatched: 7. Germline assignment: CDR1 LGHNA and CDR2 YNFKEQ.

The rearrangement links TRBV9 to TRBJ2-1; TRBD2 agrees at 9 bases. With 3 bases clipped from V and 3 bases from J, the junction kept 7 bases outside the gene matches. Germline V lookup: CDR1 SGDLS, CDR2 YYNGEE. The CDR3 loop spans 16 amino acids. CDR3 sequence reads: CASSAGIAGDYNEQFF. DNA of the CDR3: TGTGCCAGCAGCGCGGGGATAGCGGGAGACTACAATGAGCAGTTCTTC.

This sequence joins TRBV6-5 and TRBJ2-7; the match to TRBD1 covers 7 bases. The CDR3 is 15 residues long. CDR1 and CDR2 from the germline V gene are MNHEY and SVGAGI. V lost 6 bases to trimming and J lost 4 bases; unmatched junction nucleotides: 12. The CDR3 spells CASREHLDRVYEQYF. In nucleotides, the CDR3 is TGTGCCAGCAGAGAACACCTAGACAGGGTATACGAGCAGTACTTC.

In nucleotides, the CDR3 is TGTGCCACCAGCAGGGAACAGGGCTACGAGCAGTACTTC. It encodes CATSREQGYEQYF. The chain carries TRBV15 and TRBJ2-7; TRBD1 might be the D (6 bases). V was shortened by 3 bases and J by 3 bases, with 9 bases between the two germline ends. The CDR3 loop spans 13 amino acids. Germline CDR1 LNHNV, CDR2 YYDKDF (reference sequence).